This TCR beta chain originates from a study of T cell responses to AZD1222 COVID-19 vaccine. The CDR3 is made up of 14 amino acids. Trimming took 1 base from V and 4 from J, leaving 9 bases between them. CDR1 and CDR2 from the germline V gene are SEHNR and FQNEAQ (reference sequence). Assay: immunoSEQ multiplex PCR; the TCRdb copy retains only in-frame clones and omits some. The sample carries over 95,000 clones, 70% to 90% recorded once. The sequences come from peripheral blood, collected on day 0 of AZD1222 vaccination. The sequence was collected from an adult in good health. The chain joins TRBV7-9 to TRBJ2-3, with D perhaps matching TRBD2 (5 bases). This CDR3 reads CASSLDSAPDTQYF. The CDR3, as DNA: TGTGCCAGCAGCTTAGATAGCGCCCCAGATACGCAGTATTTT.